The sequence of this TCR beta chain was determined in a study of shared clonotypes between healthy human individuals. Terminally differentiated effector memory CD45RA+ cells were excluded from the naive CD8 cells, which were CD45RO-negative and positively selected for CCR7. The CDR3 runs 19 residues. Looked up from germline, CDR1 is MDHEN and CDR2 is SYDVKM. Trimming at V came to 3 bases and at J to 0 bases, leaving 12 bases not matched to a gene. The protocol was immunoSEQ multiplex PCR, while the TCRdb copy is restricted to in-frame clones and leaves out a portion. The sample has around 1.9 million clones; about 93% are singletons.

V usage is TRBV28 and J usage is TRBJ1-3, with 9 positions matching TRBD1. The receptor's source is a man younger than 30 in good health. Some clones in this sample may be carry-over from other donors' samples. Sequenced: naive CD8+ T cells from PBMCs. CDR3 DNA sequence: TGTGCCAGCAGTTTCCCTGGTCGGGACAGGGACAACTCTGGAAACACCATATATTTT. Encoded protein: CASSFPGRDRDNSGNTIYF.